This entry describes one T cell receptor beta chain. The data belong to a study of blood T cell repertoires in COVID-19. Looking at the study overall: Samples came from the United States, Italy and Spain, spanning acute and convalescent COVID-19. PBMCs, B-cell-depleted T cells, or T cells were the source of the cDNA or gDNA that made up the material.

Under the authors' procedure: Estimates of nucleated cell counts were drawn from the amplification of reference gene primers. Repertoires were generated with immunoSEQ multiplex PCR, while TCRdb's copy carries only in-frame clones and drops some. V, J and clone size were drawn from that table, and D and trimming were deduced from the DNA. Among approximately 170,000 clones listed, 82% were seen once. The receptor comes from a woman of 80 years or more with active or convalescent COVID-19. Sequencing used peripheral blood.

The CDR3 nucleotides are TGTGCCAGCTCACCATCAGGGGCTGAAGCTTTCTTT. It translates to CASSPSGAEAFF. The chain couples TRBV18 to TRBJ1-1, with a possible D match to TRBD1 (6 bases). Trimming pared 2 bases from V and 6 bases from J, leaving 7 bases between. Germline V gives CDR1 KGHSH, CDR2 LQKENI. The CDR3 loop spans 12 amino acids.